The clone carrying this T cell receptor (beta chain) was seen more than once but under ten times. The age range of participants was about 18 to 100 years, with residence in more than 20 US areas. Cohorts were determined from participant-reported clinical history. This specimen comes from a study of blood T cell repertoires in COVID-19. In the study overall: From T cells, B-cell-depleted T cells, or PBMCs came the material, which was cDNA or gDNA.

Authors' analysis steps: Counts of nucleated cells, estimated from reference gene primer amplification, were obtained. Here immunoSEQ multiplex PCR was the method, and the copy in TCRdb shows in-frame clones only, minus some. Clonal size and the V and J genes are those of that table, whereas D and trimming came from the DNA. The table includes 310,000 or so clones, roughly 87% detected once. The CDR3 runs 19 residues. V was trimmed by 1 base and J by 1 base, leaving 22 bases between them. Germline V gene sequence: CDR1 SGHAT, CDR2 FQNNGV. The chain combines TRBV11-2 with TRBJ1-1; a weak D match, TRBD1 (5 bases). This receptor was obtained from a woman aged 18 to 35 who had recovered from COVID-19. The sequencing sample was made of PBMCs or T cells enriched from blood (not recorded which). In nucleotides, the CDR3 is TGTGCCAGCAGCTTAGGGTTCGAGGTGTCAGATCAGGGGAACACTGAAGCTTTCTTT. Amino acid sequence: CASSLGFEVSDQGNTEAFF.